Listed below are T cell receptor beta chains from one sample, sequenced in a study of cytomegalovirus exposure and HLA in healthy donors. Repertoires were generated with immunoSEQ multiplex PCR, while TCRdb's copy carries only in-frame clones and drops some. This table has about 280,000 clones, around nine tenths appearing once. Sequenced material: PBMCs. These receptors were taken from a woman aged 18-29 years in good health and CMV-seronegative. Both conserved end residues are part of each CDR3. A D gene is named only where the DNA matches it firmly. Size values are once, few and many counts, or a class for expanded clones, and some rows have none.

J gene,D gene,clone size,V gene,CDR3 protein,CDR3 DNA
TRBJ1-2,TRBD1,.,TRBV14,CASSHHLGQGASNYGYTF,TGTGCCAGCAGCCACCACCTAGGACAGGGGGCTTCTAACTATGGCTACACCTTC
TRBJ2-1,TRBD2,.,TRBV4-1,CASSQATSGRARSYNEQFF,TGCGCCAGCAGCCAAGCGACTAGCGGGAGGGCCCGGTCCTACAATGAGCAGTTCTTC
TRBJ2-1,.,.,TRBV27,CASPLEALATYNEQFF,TGTGCCAGCCCACTCGAGGCCCTCGCTACCTACAATGAGCAGTTCTTC
TRBJ2-4,TRBD2,.,TRBV5-1,CASSLSLAGAKNIQYF,TGCGCCAGCAGCTTGAGCCTAGCGGGAGCCAAAAACATTCAGTACTTC
TRBJ2-3,.,.,TRBV7-6,CASSLGGGGRTDTQYF,TGTGCCAGCAGCTTAGGAGGTGGGGGCAGGACAGATACGCAGTATTTT
TRBJ2-7,TRBD1,.,TRBV27,CASSLRRTGVGEQYF,TGTGCCAGCAGCCTTAGACGGACAGGGGTTGGTGAGCAGTACTTC
TRBJ1-6,.,.,TRBV15,CATSIINSPLHF,TGTGCCACCAGCATAATAAATTCACCCCTCCACTTT
TRBJ1-6,TRBD1,.,TRBV29-1,CSVGQGDNSPLHF,TGCAGCGTTGGACAGGGAGATAATTCACCCCTCCACTTT
TRBJ2-3,TRBD2,.,TRBV28,CASSLEGLAGAADTQYF,TGTGCCAGCAGTTTAGAGGGACTAGCGGGAGCGGCAGATACGCAGTATTTT
TRBJ2-5,TRBD2,.,TRBV15,CATSRDRAVGAGGPETQYF,TGTGCCACCAGCAGAGATCGGGCAGTAGGAGCGGGAGGGCCGGAGACCCAGTACTTC
TRBJ2-1,TRBD2,.,TRBV27,CASRIAGAYFEQFF,TGTGCCAGCCGAATAGCGGGAGCTTATTTTGAGCAGTTCTTC
TRBJ2-1,TRBD1,.,TRBV6-5,CASSPTGGSYNEQFF,TGTGCCAGCAGTCCAACAGGGGGCTCATACAATGAGCAGTTCTTC
TRBJ2-7,.,.,TRBV5-4,CASSRRGRTYEQYF,TGTGCCAGCAGCAGGCGAGGCAGAACCTACGAGCAGTACTTC
TRBJ2-1,.,.,TRBV19,CASSIGPTGNSYNEQFF,TGTGCCAGTAGTATAGGCCCTACCGGGAACTCCTACAATGAGCAGTTCTTC
TRBJ2-7,.,.,TRBV2,CASRLTGYEQYF,TGTGCCAGCAGGCTGACCGGGTACGAGCAGTACTTC
TRBJ2-1,TRBD2,.,TRBV7-9,CASSLVTSVRSEQFF,TGTGCCAGCAGCTTAGTTACTAGCGTCAGGAGTGAGCAGTTCTTC
TRBJ1-4,TRBD1,.,TRBV5-1,CASSLSGTGGDEKLFF,TGCGCCAGCAGCCTATCCGGGACAGGGGGCGATGAAAAACTGTTTTTT
TRBJ1-2,.,.,TRBV4-3,CASSQENLATGYGYTF,TGCGCCAGCAGCCAAGAGAATCTGGCGACAGGTTATGGCTACACCTTC
TRBJ2-3,TRBD2,.,TRBV5-1,CASSLGLAGDTQYF,TGCGCCAGCAGCTTGGGACTAGCGGGAGATACGCAGTATTTT
TRBJ2-1,TRBD2,.,TRBV5-8,CASSLVGLAGGPLDNEQFF,TGTGCCAGCAGCTTGGTTGGGCTAGCGGGAGGGCCTTTGGACAATGAGCAGTTCTTC
TRBJ2-7,.,.,TRBV19,CASSIPRGIIEQYF,TGTGCCAGTAGTATCCCCAGGGGTATTATCGAGCAGTACTTC
TRBJ2-2,TRBD2,.,TRBV5-4,CASSLVAGVTGELFF,TGTGCCAGCAGCTTGGTAGCGGGAGTTACCGGGGAGCTGTTTTTT
TRBJ2-7,TRBD2,.,TRBV9,CASSPGGLAGTYEQYF,TGTGCCAGCAGCCCAGGGGGACTAGCGGGCACCTACGAGCAGTACTTC
TRBJ2-7,.,.,TRBV7-8,CASSARLTGYEQYF,TGTGCCAGCAGCGCCCGCCTCACAGGGTACGAGCAGTACTTC
TRBJ1-2,.,few,TRBV4-2,CASSQGPGGYTF,TGTGCCAGCAGCCAAGGTCCGGGTGGCTACACCTTC
TRBJ2-7,TRBD2,.,TRBV5-4,CASSYPGTSVNEQYF,TGTGCCAGCAGCTATCCCGGGACTAGCGTCAACGAGCAGTACTTC
TRBJ2-1,TRBD2,once,TRBV28,CASRWTSGTGNEQFF,TGTGCCAGCAGGTGGACTAGCGGGACAGGGAATGAGCAGTTCTTC
TRBJ2-3,.,.,TRBV28,CASIPGGRSTDTQYF,TGTGCCAGCATCCCGGGGGGCAGAAGCACAGATACGCAGTATTTT
TRBJ2-3,TRBD1,.,TRBV29-1,CSVRQGDTQYF,TGCAGCGTTCGACAGGGGGATACGCAGTATTTT
TRBJ2-7,TRBD2,.,TRBV7-8,CASSSWGREESYEQYF,TGTGCCAGCAGCTCCTGGGGGCGGGAGGAATCCTACGAGCAGTACTTC
TRBJ1-5,.,.,TRBV28,CASSPLGQEGSNQPQHF,TGTGCCAGCAGTCCCCTGGGGCAGGAGGGTAGCAATCAGCCCCAGCATTTT